The rows below give T cell receptor beta chains drawn from one sample of a study of CD8 T cells in Susac syndrome. One entry per CDR3 protein results from TCRdb running MiXCR on the immunoSEQ multiplex PCR reads. Of some 110,000 distinct CDR3 sequences in the sample, about 94% were seen once. The sample comprised CD8+ T cells from PBMCs. Receptor source: a human donor with Susac syndrome. CDR3s include the opening cysteine and the closing phenylalanine or tryptophan. The order of the fields is clone size, D gene, V gene, CDR3 protein. A D gene is named only where the DNA matches it firmly. Clone size is shown for a subset of rows, as once, few, many or a class of expanded clone.

size: NA; D: NA; V: TRBV4-2; CDR3: CASSQSPLPTNEKLFF
size: NA; D: TRBD2; V: TRBV9; CDR3: CASSGLSGRSYNEQFF
size: NA; D: NA; V: TRBV6-2/TRBV6-3; CDR3: CASSYGASSYEQYF
size: NA; D: TRBD1; V: TRBV9; CDR3: CASSVVGQGGTEAFF
size: few; D: TRBD1; V: TRBV29-1; CDR3: CSVEDRQGAISSYEQYF
size: NA; D: NA; V: TRBV30; CDR3: CAWSVAGWELFF
size: NA; D: NA; V: TRBV3-1; CDR3: CASSQDPGGANIQYF
size: NA; D: NA; V: TRBV24-1; CDR3: CATSDFSGDEQFF
size: NA; D: NA; V: TRBV11-2; CDR3: CASSFGTMNTEAFF
size: NA; D: NA; V: TRBV12-3/TRBV12-4; CDR3: CASSLMGGANVLTF
size: NA; D: NA; V: TRBV2; CDR3: CASSERLTGELFF
size: once; D: NA; V: TRBV13; CDR3: CASSYQRFTYEQYF
size: NA; D: NA; V: TRBV27; CDR3: CASSLSGNMNTEAFF
size: NA; D: TRBD2; V: TRBV3-1; CDR3: CASSQDLASGVQETQYF
size: NA; D: NA; V: TRBV12-3/TRBV12-4; CDR3: CASSASGKAYEQYF
size: NA; D: NA; V: TRBV29-1; CDR3: CSVAGHPNEQFF
size: few; D: TRBD2; V: TRBV9; CDR3: CASSVEGGGQETQYF
size: NA; D: NA; V: TRBV19; CDR3: CASSPDGRANQPQHF
size: NA; D: NA; V: TRBV15; CDR3: CATSREPGALTDTQYF
size: NA; D: NA; V: TRBV27; CDR3: CASSLTVAGQPQHF
size: NA; D: NA; V: TRBV4-3; CDR3: CASSHSGAHEQFF
size: NA; D: TRBD1; V: TRBV20-1; CDR3: CSATTASGGRDTEAFF